Described below is a single T cell receptor (beta chain) sequence and its context. This sample was included in a study of blood T cell repertoires in COVID-19. The wider study: There were acute and convalescent COVID-19 samples, and they came from the United States, Italy and Spain. PBMCs, B-cell-depleted T cells, or T cells were the source of the cDNA or gDNA that made up the material.

This CDR3 has 14 residues. J lost 7 bases, V lost 2 bases, and 6 bases had no gene match. Germline V gene sequence: CDR1 MDHEN, CDR2 SYDVKM. Authors' data handling: Reference gene primer amplification in the assay estimated nucleated cell counts. Libraries were prepared by immunoSEQ multiplex PCR; TCRdb keeps only in-frame clonotypes and omits some of them. The V and J calls and the clone size are those of that table, but D and trimming were determined from the DNA. The table has approximately 45,000 clones, about 88% seen once; the top ten hold 5%. The TCR originated in a middle-aged man with active COVID-19. V usage is TRBV28 and J usage is TRBJ2-3, with 7 bases aligning to TRBD1. Sequencing used peripheral blood. The CDR3 DNA reads TGTGCCAGCAGTTTAAGGACAGGCGAGAATACGCAGTATTTT. It encodes CASSLRTGENTQYF.